These 2 T cell receptor beta chains originate from one sample sequenced in a study of T-cell reconstitution after alpha-beta-depleted transplantation in children (dated by TCRdb to between 2015 and 2016). Per the publication, the treatment or condition label means: allogeneic hematopoietic cell transplantation with graft depleted of TCRalphabeta T cells and CD19 B cells. Libraries were made using PCR. Instrument used: Illumina HiSeq 2500. Molecular barcoding was employed in the preparation of TCR libraries, with unique molecular identifiers being used to normalize TCRbeta repertoire quantification. Using fastp at Q25 and MiXCR, TCRdb reprocessed the public reads and kept productive beta chains. Under each unique CDR3 protein, matching rows form one entry showing the most common genes and DNA. Recorded for this sample are about 170,000 distinct CDR3 sequences; roughly 11% of them occurred a single time. Together, the top ten hold about 13% of the sample.

The sample in question was PBMCs, obtained before TCRalphabeta/CD19-depleted stem cell transplant. The receptors were gathered from a boy aged 2 to 10 with acute myeloid leukemia, due to receive a stem cell transplant.

The table lists this clonotype with many counts. The V gene is TRBV7-3, the J gene TRBJ2-7; D remains ambiguous. Germline V gene sequence: CDR1 SGHTA, CDR2 FQGTGA. This CDR3 has 8 residues. As DNA, the CDR3 is TGTGCCAGCAGCTCCGGTTGCGTC. It is translated as CASSSGCV.

This clonotype was observed at least ten times. The chain is built from TRBV7-9 and TRBJ2-6, with D hard to call. The CDR3 is 13 residues long. Trimming cost V 2 bases and J 3 bases, with 2 bases left between them. Germline V gene data show CDR1 as SEHNR and CDR2 as FQNEAQ (reference sequence). Here the CDR3 reads CASSLFGANVLTF. The CDR3 DNA reads TGTGCCAGCAGCTTATTTGGGGCCAACGTCCTGACTTTC.